Listed below are T cell receptor beta chains from one sample, sequenced in a study of T cell responses to AZD1222 COVID-19 vaccine. Method: immunoSEQ multiplex PCR; TCRdb's copy keeps in-frame clones and lacks some. The data hold 120,000 or so clones, with 70% to 90% observed a single time. The sequenced sample was peripheral blood, obtained on day 0 of AZD1222 vaccination. The receptors shown here come from an adult in good health. Each CDR3 is given with its conserved first and last residue. The D gene is left open where the match is weak. Expanded clones are given a class, and other clones once, few, many or no size at all.

>NA|14|TRBJ1-4|TRBV6-2/TRBV6-3|TRBD1
TGTGCCAGCAGCCTAGCGACAGGGTATGAAAAACTGTTTTTT
CASSLATGYEKLFF
>NA|15|TRBJ1-4|TRBV5-1|NA
TGCGCCAGCAGCTTGGAAGGCAGGATAGCTGAAAAACTGTTTTTT
CASSLEGRIAEKLFF
>NA|13|TRBJ2-5|TRBV29-1|NA
TGCAGCGCCGCGTACAGGGTCGAGGAGACCCAGTACTTC
CSAAYRVEETQYF
>once|16|TRBJ1-6|TRBV6-1|TRBD1
TGTGCCAGCAGTGACTTGAGTACAGGGGCTACCTCACCCCTCCACTTT
CASSDLSTGATSPLHF
>few|15|TRBJ1-5|TRBV28|TRBD1
TGTGCCAGCAGTTTGGGAGACAGGGGTAGACAGCCCCAGCATTTT
CASSLGDRGRQPQHF
>NA|13|TRBJ1-2|TRBV3-1/TRBV3-2|TRBD1
TGTGCCAGCAGCCCCCGGGACAGGGAAGGCTACACCTTC
CASSPRDREGYTF
>NA|13|TRBJ2-3|TRBV2|NA
TGTGCCAGCAGTAGGCAAAGCACAGATACGCAGTATTTT
CASSRQSTDTQYF
>NA|14|TRBJ2-2|TRBV29-1|NA
TGCAGCGTTGGAGAGGACAGCCTCACCGGGGAGCTGTTTTTT
CSVGEDSLTGELFF
>once|15|TRBJ2-7|TRBV5-1|NA
TGCGCCAGCAGCTTCGGGGGAACAGGGACCTACGAGCAGTACTTC
CASSFGGTGTYEQYF
>once|15|TRBJ1-2|TRBV5-6|NA
TGTGCCAGCAGCTCGCGAGGGGAGGAGGTCTATGGCTACACCTTC
CASSSRGEEVYGYTF